Detailed here is one T cell receptor (beta chain). Antigen: not known. This entry is derived from a study of prognosis after radiotherapy for stage I lung cancer. Study background: Tumors were squamous cell carcinoma in several patients and adenocarcinoma in approximately twelve. Concurrent therapy with stereotactic body radiotherapy was received by no patient.

V trimming: 3 bases; J trimming: 8 bases; junction bases outside the gene matches: 12. This CDR3 has 17 amino acids. CDR1 KGHSH and CDR2 LQKENI come from the germline V gene. Study findings and constraints: Before stereotactic body radiation therapy the median unique TCR clone count was around 9,400, and afterwards it fell to 6,500 to 8,000.

Blood was drawn (around 6 milliliters of peripheral blood) at each of two time points. Genomic DNA was the source, and TCR beta CDR3 was amplified from it by two-round multiplex PCR. The first PCR round targeted every TRBV and TRBJ gene with specific primers. Via MiXCR, TCRdb re-called the multiplex PCR reads, giving one row per CDR3 protein. Among around 51,000 distinct CDR3 sequences listed, around a third were seen once. The chain is built from TRBV18 and TRBJ1-4, with TRBD1 matching 10 bases. The sequencing here drew on PBMCs, taken before or after stereotactic body radiation therapy (not recorded which). The receptor's source is a donor at least 50 years old with non-small cell lung cancer. In DNA form, the CDR3 reads TGTGCCAGCTCACCGCAAACCTCCGGGACAGGGGTGGAAAAACTGTTTTTT. This sequence encodes CASSPQTSGTGVEKLFF.